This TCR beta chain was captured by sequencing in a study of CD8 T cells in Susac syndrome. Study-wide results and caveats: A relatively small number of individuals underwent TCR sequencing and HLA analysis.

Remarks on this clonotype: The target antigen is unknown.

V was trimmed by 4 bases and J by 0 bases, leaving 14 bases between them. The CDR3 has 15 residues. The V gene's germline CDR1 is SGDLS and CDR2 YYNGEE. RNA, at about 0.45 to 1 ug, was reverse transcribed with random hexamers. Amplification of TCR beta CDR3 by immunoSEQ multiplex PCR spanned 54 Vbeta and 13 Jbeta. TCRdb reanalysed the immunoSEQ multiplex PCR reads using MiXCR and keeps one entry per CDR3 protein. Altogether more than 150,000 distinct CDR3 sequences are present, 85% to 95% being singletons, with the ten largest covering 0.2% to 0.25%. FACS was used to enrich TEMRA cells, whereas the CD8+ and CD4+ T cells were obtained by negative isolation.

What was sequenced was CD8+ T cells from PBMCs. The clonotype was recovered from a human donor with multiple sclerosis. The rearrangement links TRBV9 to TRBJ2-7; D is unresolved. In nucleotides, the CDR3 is TGTGCCAGCAGCCGACCCGATACTCCCTCCTACGAGCAGTACTTC. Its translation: CASSRPDTPSYEQYF.